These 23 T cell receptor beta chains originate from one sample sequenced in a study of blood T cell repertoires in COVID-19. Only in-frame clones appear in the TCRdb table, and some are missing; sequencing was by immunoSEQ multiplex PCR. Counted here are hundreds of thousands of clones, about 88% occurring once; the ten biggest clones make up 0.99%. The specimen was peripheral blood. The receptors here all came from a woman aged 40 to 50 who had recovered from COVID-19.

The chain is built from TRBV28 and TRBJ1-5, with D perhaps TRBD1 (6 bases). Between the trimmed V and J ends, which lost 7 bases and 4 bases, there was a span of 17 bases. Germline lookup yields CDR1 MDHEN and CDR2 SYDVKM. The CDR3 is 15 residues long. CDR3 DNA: TGTGCCAGCATTATGGGGGGGCAGCCGAATCAGCCCCAGCATTTT. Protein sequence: CASIMGGQPNQPQHF.

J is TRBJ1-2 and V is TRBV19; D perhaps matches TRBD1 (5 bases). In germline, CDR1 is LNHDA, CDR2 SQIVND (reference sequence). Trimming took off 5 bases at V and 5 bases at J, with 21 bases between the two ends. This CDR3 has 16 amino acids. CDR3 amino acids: CASSWGAGAPSYGYTF. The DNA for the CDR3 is TGTGCCAGTAGTTGGGGCGCAGGAGCCCCATCTTATGGCTACACCTTC.

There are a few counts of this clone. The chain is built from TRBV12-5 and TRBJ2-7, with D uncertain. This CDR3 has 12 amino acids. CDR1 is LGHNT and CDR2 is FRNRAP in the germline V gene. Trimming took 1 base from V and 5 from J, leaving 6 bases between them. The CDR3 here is CASGLGLNEQYF. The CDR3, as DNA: TGTGCTAGTGGTTTGGGACTCAACGAGCAGTACTTC.

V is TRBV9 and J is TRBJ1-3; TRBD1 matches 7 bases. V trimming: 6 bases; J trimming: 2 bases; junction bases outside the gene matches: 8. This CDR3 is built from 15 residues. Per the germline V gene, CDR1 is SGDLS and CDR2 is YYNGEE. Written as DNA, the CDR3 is TGTGCCAGCAACCGGGACAGTGGTGCTGGAAACACCATATATTTT. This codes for CASNRDSGAGNTIYF.

The CDR3 DNA follows: TGTGCCAGCAGTGAAATGACTAGCGGGAGGGCCGGGGAGCTGTTTTTT. This encodes CASSEMTSGRAGELFF. The V call is TRBV2, the J call TRBJ2-2, with 14 bases fitting TRBD2. Looked up from germline, CDR1 is SNHLY and CDR2 is FYNNEI. CDR3 length: 16 residues. V shed 2 bases and J 6 bases; nucleotides not matched to a gene: 2.

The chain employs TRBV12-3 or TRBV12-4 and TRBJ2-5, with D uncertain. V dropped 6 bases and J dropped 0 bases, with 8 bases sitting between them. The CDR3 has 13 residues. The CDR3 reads CASRLGNQETQYF. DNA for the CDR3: TGTGCCAGCAGGTTGGGCAACCAAGAGACCCAGTACTTC.

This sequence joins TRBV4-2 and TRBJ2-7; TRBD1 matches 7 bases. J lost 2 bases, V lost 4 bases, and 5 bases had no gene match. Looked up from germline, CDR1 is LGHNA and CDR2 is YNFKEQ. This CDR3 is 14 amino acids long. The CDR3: CASSRSGQPYEQYF. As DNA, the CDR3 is TGTGCCAGCAGCCGCTCGGGACAGCCCTACGAGCAGTACTTC.

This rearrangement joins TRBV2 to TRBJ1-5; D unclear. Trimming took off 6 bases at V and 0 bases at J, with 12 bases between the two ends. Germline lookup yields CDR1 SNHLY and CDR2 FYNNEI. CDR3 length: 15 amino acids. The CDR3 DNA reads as TGTGCCAGCAGACCCGACTACAATAGCAATCAGCCCCAGCATTTT. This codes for CASRPDYNSNQPQHF.

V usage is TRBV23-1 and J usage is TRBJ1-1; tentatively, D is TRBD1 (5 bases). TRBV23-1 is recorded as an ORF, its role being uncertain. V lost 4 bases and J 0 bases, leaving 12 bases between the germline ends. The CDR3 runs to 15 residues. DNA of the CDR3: TGCGCCAGCAGTCGCCCCAGGGTTATGAACACTGAAGCTTTCTTT. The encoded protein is CASSRPRVMNTEAFF.

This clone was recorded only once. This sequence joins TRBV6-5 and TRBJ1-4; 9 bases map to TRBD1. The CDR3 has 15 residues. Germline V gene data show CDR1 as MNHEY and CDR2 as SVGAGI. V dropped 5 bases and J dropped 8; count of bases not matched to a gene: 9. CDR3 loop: CASSPRDRVGEKLFF. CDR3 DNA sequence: TGTGCCAGCAGTCCCCGGGACAGGGTAGGGGAAAAACTGTTTTTT.

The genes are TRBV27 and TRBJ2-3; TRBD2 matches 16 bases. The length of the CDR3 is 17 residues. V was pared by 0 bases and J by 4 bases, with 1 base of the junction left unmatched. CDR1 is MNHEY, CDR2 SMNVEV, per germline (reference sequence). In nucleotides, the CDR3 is TGTGCCAGCAGTTTATCGGGACTAGCGGGAGGGCCAGATACGCAGTATTTT. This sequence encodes CASSLSGLAGGPDTQYF.

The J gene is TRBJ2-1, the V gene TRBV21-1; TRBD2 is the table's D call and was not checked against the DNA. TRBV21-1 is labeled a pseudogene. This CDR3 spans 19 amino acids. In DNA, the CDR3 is TGTGCCAGCAGCAAAGCGGAGACAGAGCGGGAGTTGTCCTACAATGAGCAGTTCTTC. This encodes CASSKAETERELSYNEQFF.

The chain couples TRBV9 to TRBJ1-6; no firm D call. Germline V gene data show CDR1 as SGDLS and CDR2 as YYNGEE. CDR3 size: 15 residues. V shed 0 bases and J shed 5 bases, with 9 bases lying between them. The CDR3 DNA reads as TGTGCCAGCAGCGTAGAGTCAGTTAATAATTCACCCCTCCACTTT. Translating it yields CASSVESVNNSPLHF.

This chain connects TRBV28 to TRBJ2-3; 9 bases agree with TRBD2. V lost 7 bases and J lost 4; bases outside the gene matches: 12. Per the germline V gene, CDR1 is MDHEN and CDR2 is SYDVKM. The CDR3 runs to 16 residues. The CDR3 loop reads CASKAGGPPGADTQYF. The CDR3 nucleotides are TGTGCCAGCAAGGCGGGAGGGCCGCCGGGGGCAGATACGCAGTATTTT.

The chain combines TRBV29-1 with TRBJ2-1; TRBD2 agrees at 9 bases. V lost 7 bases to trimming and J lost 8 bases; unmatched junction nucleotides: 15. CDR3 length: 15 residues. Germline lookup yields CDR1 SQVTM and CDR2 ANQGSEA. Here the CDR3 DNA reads TGCAGCGGTAGGGGGCATAGCGGGAGCCCGGATGAGCAGTTCTTC. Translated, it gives CSGRGHSGSPDEQFF.

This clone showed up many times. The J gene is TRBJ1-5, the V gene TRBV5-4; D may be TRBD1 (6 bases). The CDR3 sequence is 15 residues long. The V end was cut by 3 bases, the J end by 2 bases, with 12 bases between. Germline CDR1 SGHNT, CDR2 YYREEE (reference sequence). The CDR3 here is CASSSGGGGNQPQHF. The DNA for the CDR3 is TGTGCCAGCAGCTCGGGGGGCGGTGGCAATCAGCCCCAGCATTTT.

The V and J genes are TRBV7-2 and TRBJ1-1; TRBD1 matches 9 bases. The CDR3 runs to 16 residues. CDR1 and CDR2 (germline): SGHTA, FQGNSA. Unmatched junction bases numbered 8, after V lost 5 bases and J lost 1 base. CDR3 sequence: CASSTQGALGNTEAFF. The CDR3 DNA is TGTGCCAGCAGCACACAGGGGGCTTTGGGGAACACTGAAGCTTTCTTT.

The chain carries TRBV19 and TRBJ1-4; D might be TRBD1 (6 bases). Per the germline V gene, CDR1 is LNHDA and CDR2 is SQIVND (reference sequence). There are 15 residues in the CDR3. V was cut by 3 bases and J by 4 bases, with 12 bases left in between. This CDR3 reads CASSIRRGHNEKLFF. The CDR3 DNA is TGTGCCAGTAGTATCCGCAGGGGACATAATGAAAAACTGTTTTTT.

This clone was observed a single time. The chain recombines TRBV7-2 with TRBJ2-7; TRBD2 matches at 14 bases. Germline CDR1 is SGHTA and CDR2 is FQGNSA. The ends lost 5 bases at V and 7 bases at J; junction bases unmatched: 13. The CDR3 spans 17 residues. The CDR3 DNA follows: TGTGCCAGCAGCCAAGGGACTAGCGGGAGAGGCTCCGGAGAGCAGTACTTC. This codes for CASSQGTSGRGSGEQYF.

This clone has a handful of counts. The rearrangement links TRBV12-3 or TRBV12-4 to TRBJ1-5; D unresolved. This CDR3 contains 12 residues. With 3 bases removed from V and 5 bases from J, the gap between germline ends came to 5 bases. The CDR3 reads CASSFADQPQHF. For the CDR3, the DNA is TGTGCCAGCAGTTTTGCGGATCAGCCCCAGCATTTT.

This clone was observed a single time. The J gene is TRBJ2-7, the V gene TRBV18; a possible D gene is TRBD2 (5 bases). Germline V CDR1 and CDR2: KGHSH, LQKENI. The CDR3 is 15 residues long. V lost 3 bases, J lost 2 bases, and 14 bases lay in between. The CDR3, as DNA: TGTGCCAGCTCACCGGGCGGGCCGGGCCCCTACGAGCAGTACTTC. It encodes CASSPGGPGPYEQYF.

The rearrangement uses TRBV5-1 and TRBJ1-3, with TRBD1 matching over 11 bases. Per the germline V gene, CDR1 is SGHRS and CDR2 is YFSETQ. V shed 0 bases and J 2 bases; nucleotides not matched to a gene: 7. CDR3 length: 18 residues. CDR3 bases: TGCGCCAGCAGCTTGGCGGACAGGGGGCGCGTAACTGGAAACACCATATATTTT. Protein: CASSLADRGRVTGNTIYF.

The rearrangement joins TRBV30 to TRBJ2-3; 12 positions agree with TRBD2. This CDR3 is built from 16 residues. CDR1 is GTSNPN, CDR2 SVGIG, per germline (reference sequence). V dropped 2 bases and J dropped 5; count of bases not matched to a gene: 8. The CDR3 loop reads CAWSRLAGVGEDTQYF. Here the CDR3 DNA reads TGTGCCTGGAGTCGACTAGCGGGAGTTGGGGAAGATACGCAGTATTTT. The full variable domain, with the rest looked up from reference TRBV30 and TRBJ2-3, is SQTIHQWPATLVQPVGSPLSLECTVEGTSNPNLYWYRQAAGRGLQLLFYSVGIGQISSEVPQNLSASRPQDRQFILSSKKLLLSDSGFYLCAWSRLAGVGEDTQYFGPGTRLTVL.